The 16 T cell receptor beta chains below come from one sample, sequenced in a study of blood T cells in healthy people across ages. It was with a sample-barcoded 5' primer and a J-beta primer mix that a second PCR of about 6 to 11 cycles was run. TCRdb ran MiXCR on the 5' RACE reads and lists one entry per CDR3 protein. Here the sample spans hundreds of thousands of distinct CDR3 sequences, about 30% being singletons. Sequencing was carried out using blood. The receptor source for this set is a woman at least 80 years old in good health.

The chain recombines TRBV6-2 or TRBV6-3 with TRBJ1-5, with 11 nucleotides matching TRBD1. The CDR3 sequence is 19 residues long. The germline gives CDR1 MNHEY, CDR2 SVGEGT. Trimming removed 6 bases from V and 2 bases from J; junction bases left unmatched: 15. CDR3 sequence reads: CASSHRGQGAKYGNQPQHF. In nucleotides, the CDR3 is TGTGCCAGCAGCCACCGAGGACAGGGGGCGAAGTATGGCAATCAGCCCCAGCATTTT.

This clonotype was picked up a small number of times. This chain connects TRBV6-5 to TRBJ1-2; D gene unclear. Germline CDR1 and CDR2: MNHEY and SVGAGI. The V end lost 5 bases, the J end lost 7 bases, and 11 bases lay between the germline ends. The CDR3 is 12 residues long. This CDR3 reads CASSPWGGGYTF. The CDR3 nucleotides read TGTGCCAGCAGTCCCTGGGGTGGTGGCTACACCTTC.

On this clonotype: A much larger clone differs from this one at a single base, so this may be a read error. CDR3 amino acids: CATSPLQNSEQFF. The CDR3 DNA sequence: TGTGCCACCAGTCCCCTACAGAACAGTGAGCAGTTCTTC. The rearrangement joins TRBV24-1 to TRBJ2-1, with D unresolved. The germline V gene has CDR1 KGHDR and CDR2 SFDVKD. The CDR3 runs 13 residues. V dropped 6 bases and J dropped 9 bases, with 14 bases sitting between them.

About this clonotype itself: A read error may explain this, as a much larger clone is one base away. V and J are TRBV20-1 and TRBJ1-4; D remains unclear. V lost 6 bases and J 8 bases, leaving 10 bases between the germline ends. The CDR3 has 11 amino acids. Germline V lookup: CDR1 DFQATT, CDR2 SNEGSKA (reference sequence). The CDR3 sequence: CSALEGEKLFF. CDR3 sequence (DNA): TGCAGTGCATTGGAAGGGGAAAAACTGTTTTTT.

The rearrangement uses TRBV7-9 and TRBJ1-5; D unclear. The CDR3 has 14 amino acids. The germline V gene has CDR1 SEHNR and CDR2 FQNEAQ (reference sequence). V was pared by 4 bases and J by 6 bases, with 13 bases between. This chain's CDR3 is CASSSSREFQPQHF. The CDR3 DNA follows: TGTGCCAGCAGCTCCAGTCGGGAATTTCAGCCCCAGCATTTT.

This clonotype showed up many times. The chain combines TRBV7-2 with TRBJ2-7; possible D gene TRBD1, 6 bases. Germline-derived CDR1 and CDR2 are SGHTA and FQGNSA. The CDR3 contains 14 residues. Trimming stripped 0 bases from V and 4 bases from J, with 10 bases between. CDR3 amino acids: CASSLATGPYEQYF. CDR3 nucleotide sequence: TGTGCCAGCAGCTTAGCAACAGGGCCGTACGAGCAGTACTTC. Looking up the rest from reference TRBV7-2 and TRBJ2-7 gives the full variable domain: GAGVSQSPSNKVTEKGKDVELRCDPISGHTALYWYRQSLGQGLEFLIYFQGNSAPDKSGLPSDRFSAERTGGSVSTLTIQRTQQEDSAVYLCASSLATGPYEQYFGPGTRLTVT.

J is TRBJ2-2 and V is TRBV28, with 9 bases lining up with TRBD1. The V gene's germline CDR1 is MDHEN and CDR2 SYDVKM. The CDR3 totals 15 residues. The ends lost 4 bases at V and 4 bases at J; junction bases unmatched: 4. CDR3 protein: CASSWDRAGTGELFF. In DNA form, the CDR3 reads TGTGCCAGCAGTTGGGACAGGGCCGGCACCGGGGAGCTGTTTTTT. Full variable domain (missing parts from reference TRBV28 and TRBJ2-2): DVKVTQSSRYLVKRTGEKVFLECVQDMDHENMFWYRQDPGLGLRLIYFSYDVKMKEKGDIPEGYSVSREKKERFSLILESASTNQTSMYLCASSWDRAGTGELFFGEGSRLTVL.

The chain combines TRBV20-1 with TRBJ1-5; 9 bases match TRBD1. V gave up 0 bases and J gave up 2 bases; unmatched junction bases: 8. In germline, CDR1 is DFQATT, CDR2 SNEGSKA (reference sequence). The CDR3 has 17 residues. The CDR3 DNA reads as TGCAGTGCTAGAGACATACCGGGACAGGGTGGCAATCAGCCCCAGCATTTT. It translates to CSARDIPGQGGNQPQHF.

This clonotype was observed at least ten times. The genes are TRBV25-1 and TRBJ1-1, with D uncertain. This CDR3 spans 15 amino acids. The V end was cut by 3 bases, the J end by 9 bases, with 20 bases between. Germline V gene data show CDR1 as MGHDK and CDR2 as SYGVNS. The CDR3 sequence: CASSDAQEVPLKAFF. The CDR3 nucleotides read TGTGCCAGCAGTGATGCCCAGGAGGTACCTCTGAAAGCTTTCTTT.

CDR3 sequence reads: CASSPPLTPYEQYF. The CDR3 DNA sequence: TGTGCCAGCAGCCCACCACTGACCCCCTACGAGCAGTACTTC. The V call is TRBV3-1, the J call TRBJ2-5; D is undetermined. The J call is in doubt because the DNA end fits TRBJ2-7 better. The CDR3 is made up of 14 amino acids. CDR1 and CDR2 from the germline V gene are LGHDT and YNNKEL (reference sequence).

V usage is TRBV28 and J usage is TRBJ2-5; TRBD1 is a possible D gene (6 bases). V was trimmed by 10 bases and J by 2 bases, leaving 14 bases between them. CDR1 and CDR2 (germline): MDHEN, SYDVKM. This CDR3 is 13 amino acids long. Here the CDR3 reads CAIKDRTQETQYF. DNA of the CDR3: TGTGCCATCAAGGACAGAACACAAGAGACCCAGTACTTC. The complete variable domain, with remaining parts taken from reference TRBV28 and TRBJ2-5, reads DVKVTQSSRYLVKRTGEKVFLECVQDMDHENMFWYRQDPGLGLRLIYFSYDVKMKEKGDIPEGYSVSREKKERFSLILESASTNQTSMYLCAIKDRTQETQYFGPGTRLLVL.

This clonotype was recorded many times. The rearrangement links TRBV20-1 to TRBJ2-3; D might be TRBD2 (6 bases). The germline CDR1 and CDR2 sequences are DFQATT and SNEGSKA (reference sequence). The CDR3 extends over 16 amino acids. The V gene lost 6 bases and the J gene lost 2 bases, with 21 bases spanning the gap. CDR3 bases: TGCAGTGCCTTAGGGGAAAGCGGGCCATTCACAGATACGCAGTATTTT. Residues: CSALGESGPFTDTQYF.

The chain has TRBV5-6 and TRBJ2-2, with TRBD2 matching 7 bases. Unmatched junction bases numbered 14, after V lost 4 bases and J lost 5 bases. CDR3 length: 17 residues. Germline values: CDR1 SGHDT, CDR2 YYEEEE. CDR3: CASSHESGKRKTGELFF. For the CDR3, the DNA is TGTGCCAGCAGCCACGAGAGCGGGAAAAGGAAAACCGGGGAGCTGTTTTTT.

A few counts support this clonotype. A much larger clone lies a single base off, so this may be a read error. The J gene is TRBJ1-4, the V gene TRBV5-6; D is ambiguous. Germline values: CDR1 SGHDT, CDR2 YYEEEE. V lost 7 bases and J lost 0, with 13 bases in between. The CDR3 length is 15 residues. CDR3 bases: TGTGCCAGCGGCGCGATGGTCCCAACTAATGAAAAACTGTTTTTT. Residues: CASGAMVPTNEKLFF. The full variable domain, rest sourced from reference TRBV5-6 and TRBJ1-4, is DAGVTQSPTHLIKTRGQQVTLRCSPKSGHDTVSWYQQALGQGPQFIFQYYEEEERQRGNFPDRFSGHQFPNYSSELNVNALLLGDSALYLCASGAMVPTNEKLFFGSGTQLSVL.

The J gene is TRBJ1-5, the V gene TRBV28; D is perhaps TRBD1 (6 bases). Trimming cost V 4 bases and J 7 bases, with 20 bases left between them. The CDR3 consists of 16 residues. CDR1 is MDHEN and CDR2 is SYDVKM in the germline V gene. In nucleotides, the CDR3 is TGTGCCAGCAGTTATTCGGGGGCAGGGGATGGACAGCCCCAGCATTTT. Its protein product is CASSYSGAGDGQPQHF.

In this sample, this clonotype turned up many times. The genes are TRBV24-1 and TRBJ2-1; D is perhaps TRBD2 (6 bases). This CDR3 contains 14 residues. Trimming cost V 7 bases and J 3 bases, with 12 bases left between them. CDR1 and CDR2 (germline): KGHDR, SFDVKD. CDR3 residues: CATSGTGVYNEQFF. Written as DNA, the CDR3 is TGTGCCACCAGCGGGACGGGGGTCTACAATGAGCAGTTCTTC.